These 30 T cell receptor beta chains originate from one sample sequenced in a study of cytomegalovirus exposure and HLA in healthy donors. With 60 Vbeta and 13 Jbeta primers, the PCR was carried out. TCRdb's table, derived via immunoSEQ multiplex PCR, lists solely in-frame clones and lacks some. The sample has some 130,000 clones; 77% are singletons. Sequenced input: PBMCs. These TCRs come from a male donor in good health and CMV-seropositive.

V is TRBV9 and J is TRBJ2-1; 8 bases align to TRBD2. V was pared by 3 bases and J by 0 bases, with 2 bases of the junction left unmatched. The germline CDR1 and CDR2 sequences are SGDLS and YYNGEE. The CDR3 is made up of 15 amino acids. The CDR3 sequence: CASSASGSSYNEQFF. The CDR3, as DNA: TGTGCCAGCAGCGCAAGCGGGAGCTCCTACAATGAGCAGTTCTTC. Full variable domain (remainder filled in from reference TRBV9 and TRBJ2-1): DSGVTQTPKHLITATGQRVTLRCSPRSGDLSVYWYQQSLDQGLQFLIQYYNGEERAKGNILERFSAQQFPDLHSELNLSSLELGDSALYFCASSASGSSYNEQFFGPGTRLTVL.

The chain uses TRBV19 and TRBJ2-2; possible D gene TRBD1, 6 bases. Germline V lookup: CDR1 LNHDA, CDR2 SQIVND (reference sequence). Trimming shortened V by 9 bases and J by 6 bases, and 23 bases separated the two germline ends. The length of the CDR3 is 16 residues. CDR3 region: CARTPPRRQDSGELFF. The CDR3 DNA reads as TGTGCCAGAACTCCACCCCGCAGACAGGATTCCGGGGAGCTGTTTTTT.

The sample holds a few counts of this clone. The chain carries TRBV19 and TRBJ2-2; D uncertain. The V gene's germline CDR1 is LNHDA and CDR2 SQIVND (reference sequence). CDR3 size: 12 residues. Trimming took off 6 bases at V and 4 bases at J, with 6 bases between the two ends. The CDR3, as DNA: TGTGCCAGTAGACTTGGCACCGGGGAGCTGTTTTTT. Its translation: CASRLGTGELFF.

This chain uses TRBV21-1 with TRBJ2-7; TRBD2 is taken as the D call from the table, unchecked against the DNA. TRBV21-1 is annotated as a pseudogene. This CDR3 has 14 amino acids. CDR3 in amino acids: CASNPGLPHYEQYF. The CDR3 bases are TGTGCCAGCAACCCGGGACTCCCCCACTACGAGCAGTACTTC.

This clone was seen once. The chain recombines TRBV28 with TRBJ2-3; D not resolved. V lost 1 base and J 1 base, leaving 9 bases between the germline ends. The germline V gene has CDR1 MDHEN and CDR2 SYDVKM. The CDR3 is 15 amino acids. The CDR3 coding sequence is TGTGCCAGCAGTTTATTGGAAGGAGGCACAGATACGCAGTATTTT. As protein: CASSLLEGGTDTQYF.

The rearrangement uses TRBV5-6 and TRBJ2-5; 9 nucleotides line up with TRBD1. The germline CDR1 and CDR2 sequences are SGHDT and YYEEEE. With 4 bases clipped from V and 5 bases from J, the junction kept 9 bases outside the gene matches. The CDR3 is 15 residues long. The chain's CDR3 is CASSPAGQGGETQYF. In DNA, the CDR3 is TGTGCCAGCAGCCCTGCGGGACAGGGCGGGGAGACCCAGTACTTC. The full variable domain, in which reference TRBV5-6 and TRBJ2-5 provide the parts outside the CDR3, is DAGVTQSPTHLIKTRGQQVTLRCSPKSGHDTVSWYQQALGQGPQFIFQYYEEEERQRGNFPDRFSGHQFPNYSSELNVNALLLGDSALYLCASSPAGQGGETQYFGPGTRLLVL.

The chain recombines TRBV7-2 with TRBJ2-1; 10 nucleotides match TRBD2. V shed 5 bases, J shed 4 bases, and the junction held 5 bases outside the gene matches. The germline gives CDR1 SGHTA, CDR2 FQGNSA. The CDR3 runs 15 residues. The CDR3 bases are TGTGCCAGCAGCCGTACGGGACTAGCGTACAATGAGCAGTTCTTC. Its protein product is CASSRTGLAYNEQFF. Full variable domain (remainder filled in from reference TRBV7-2 and TRBJ2-1): GAGVSQSPSNKVTEKGKDVELRCDPISGHTALYWYRQSLGQGLEFLIYFQGNSAPDKSGLPSDRFSAERTGGSVSTLTIQRTQQEDSAVYLCASSRTGLAYNEQFFGPGTRLTVL.

The rearrangement joins TRBV28 to TRBJ2-3; 7 positions match TRBD2. The length of the CDR3 is 14 residues. V was pared by 5 bases and J by 4 bases, with 6 bases of the junction left unmatched. Per the germline V gene, CDR1 is MDHEN and CDR2 is SYDVKM. Here the CDR3 DNA reads TGTGCCAGCAGTGCTACTAGCGAGTCAGATACGCAGTATTTT. This encodes CASSATSESDTQYF. The whole variable domain, filled in from reference TRBV28 and TRBJ2-3, reads DVKVTQSSRYLVKRTGEKVFLECVQDMDHENMFWYRQDPGLGLRLIYFSYDVKMKEKGDIPEGYSVSREKKERFSLILESASTNQTSMYLCASSATSESDTQYFGPGTRLTVL.

The chain joins TRBV6-6 to TRBJ2-7; 9 nucleotides agree with TRBD1. Germline V lookup: CDR1 MNHNY, CDR2 SVGAGI (reference sequence). Germline trimming cut 6 bases from V and 2 bases from J; bases unmatched to any gene: 11. This CDR3 is built from 16 residues. The CDR3 region is CASSQSGTGIPYEQYF. CDR3 in DNA: TGTGCCAGCAGCCAGTCCGGGACAGGGATCCCCTACGAGCAGTACTTC.

The chain employs TRBV28 and TRBJ1-4, with 8 bases identical to TRBD1. The CDR3 runs to 14 residues. After removal of 6 bases from V and 5 bases from J, the junction contained 5 bases not matched to a gene. Germline values: CDR1 MDHEN, CDR2 SYDVKM. The CDR3 DNA reads TGTGCCAGCAGACCACAGGGGGGAAATGAAAAACTGTTTTTT. Encoded protein: CASRPQGGNEKLFF.

This clone was counted between two and nine times. J is TRBJ2-7 and V is TRBV2; TRBD2 agrees at 7 bases. The CDR3 is 12 residues long. Unmatched junction bases numbered 2, after V lost 4 bases and J lost 5 bases. Germline V gene data show CDR1 as SNHLY and CDR2 as FYNNEI. CDR3 DNA sequence: TGTGCCAGCAGTGGGGGGGGTCACGAGCAGTACTTC. Amino acids: CASSGGGHEQYF.

This chain uses TRBV6-6 with TRBJ1-5; 7 bases align to TRBD1. Germline loops: CDR1 MNHNY, CDR2 SVGAGI (reference sequence). The CDR3 is 15 residues long. With V trimmed by 4 bases and J by 6 bases, 9 bases remained unmatched. The CDR3: CASSSTGLTSQPQHF. As DNA, the CDR3 is TGTGCCAGCAGTTCGACAGGGCTCACGAGTCAGCCCCAGCATTTT.

The gene calls are TRBV19 and TRBJ1-5; D is possibly TRBD1 (5 bases). Trimming stripped 5 bases from V and 0 bases from J, with 14 bases between. CDR3 size: 16 residues. Germline V CDR1 and CDR2: LNHDA, SQIVND (reference sequence). CDR3 DNA: TGTGCCAGTAGTTCGACTCGGGGGGATAGCAATCAGCCCCAGCATTTT. Translated: CASSSTRGDSNQPQHF.

Written as DNA, the CDR3 is TGTGCCAGCAGCGCACCTAGCGGGAGTTACGAGCAGTACTTC. The encoded protein is CASSAPSGSYEQYF. V is TRBV28 and J is TRBJ2-7; TRBD2 agrees at 10 bases. The CDR3 contains 14 residues. Germline CDR1 and CDR2: MDHEN and SYDVKM. V gave up 6 bases and J gave up 4 bases; unmatched junction bases: 6.

This clone has a handful of counts. Here the CDR3 DNA reads TGTGTCAGAAGCTTAGGACGGGACAGGGGGCCGGAGACCCAGTACTTC. Translating it yields CVRSLGRDRGPETQYF. The chain links TRBV7-5 to TRBJ2-5; the table's D gene call, TRBD1, was not cross checked with the DNA. TRBV7-5 is an annotated pseudogene. The CDR3 spans 16 residues.

This chain connects TRBV5-4 to TRBJ1-4; 8 bases are a match to TRBD1. This CDR3 comprises 15 residues. Germline assignment: CDR1 SGHNT and CDR2 YYREEE (reference sequence). V dropped 4 bases and J dropped 7; count of bases not matched to a gene: 9. The CDR3 region is CASSGRQGRSEKLFF. The CDR3 DNA reads TGTGCCAGCAGCGGCCGACAGGGGAGAAGTGAAAAACTGTTTTTT.

V gene TRBV2 combines with J gene TRBJ1-1; weak D call: TRBD1 (6 bases). Germline V gene lookup returns CDR1 SNHLY and CDR2 FYNNEI. Trimming removed 5 bases from V and 1 base from J, with 14 bases in between. The CDR3 covers 15 residues. This CDR3 reads CASSKTGTTNTEAFF. CDR3 bases: TGTGCCAGCAGTAAAACCGGGACAACGAACACTGAAGCTTTCTTT.

This chain uses TRBV28 with TRBJ2-1; TRBD2 agrees at 11 bases. Germline-derived CDR1 and CDR2 are MDHEN and SYDVKM. This CDR3 contains 16 residues. Trimming at V came to 2 bases and at J to 10 bases, leaving 10 bases not matched to a gene. In DNA, the CDR3 is TGTGCCAGCAGTTTAAGACCGGCTAGCGGGAGGTACGAGCAGTTCTTC. The encoded protein is CASSLRPASGRYEQFF.

Comment on this clone: The sample carries other DNA sequences with the same CDR3. CDR3 protein: CASSVARGPYNEQFF. CDR3 coding DNA: TGTGCCAGCAGCGTTGCCAGGGGGCCTTACAATGAGCAGTTCTTC. This chain joins TRBV9 and TRBJ2-1; 8 positions match TRBD1. The V gene end was trimmed by 2 bases and the J gene end by 4 bases; junction bases not matched to a gene: 5. The CDR3 totals 15 residues. Germline CDR1 and CDR2: SGDLS and YYNGEE.

The chain uses TRBV11-3 and TRBJ2-7; 8 nucleotides match TRBD1. This CDR3 region has 14 residues. The J segment lost 7 bases and the V segment lost 4 bases, leaving 9 bases of the junction unmatched. CDR1 and CDR2 from the germline V gene are SGHNT and YENEEA. DNA of the CDR3: TGTGCCAGCAGCTCCGACAGGGGAGCTGGTGAGCAGTACTTC. This encodes CASSSDRGAGEQYF.

This clone was counted a single time. The V call is TRBV16, the J call TRBJ2-7; 10 bases are a match to TRBD1. This CDR3 comprises 13 residues. Germline CDR1 reads KGHSY; CDR2 reads FQNENV. Trimming removed 2 bases from V and 5 bases from J; junction bases left unmatched: 0. CDR3: CASSQGTGDEQYF. The CDR3 DNA is TGTGCCAGCAGCCAAGGGACAGGGGACGAGCAGTACTTC. Together with reference TRBV16 and TRBJ2-7, the CDR3 gives the full variable domain: GEEVAQTPKHLVRGEGQKAKLYCAPIKGHSYVFWYQQVLKNEFKFLISFQNENVFDETGMPKERFSAKCLPNSPCSLEIQATKLEDSAVYFCASSQGTGDEQYFGPGTRLTVT.

The V and J genes are TRBV30 and TRBJ1-2; TRBD1 matches at 9 bases. The CDR3 totals 16 residues. Germline CDR1 is GTSNPN and CDR2 is SVGIG (reference sequence). Germline trimming cut 1 base from V and 8 bases from J; bases unmatched to any gene: 14. The CDR3 is CAWSAEQGARLLGYTF. The CDR3 DNA reads as TGTGCCTGGAGTGCCGAACAGGGGGCAAGGTTACTAGGCTACACCTTC.

The rearrangement links TRBV5-1 to TRBJ2-3; 8 nucleotides match TRBD2. V lost 0 bases and J lost 5; bases outside the gene matches: 8. CDR1 and CDR2 (germline): SGHRS, YFSETQ. This CDR3 spans 16 amino acids. CDR3 loop: CASSLGPAGAGDTQYF. CDR3 DNA sequence: TGCGCCAGCAGCTTGGGCCCAGCGGGGGCGGGAGATACGCAGTATTTT.

The chain joins TRBV19 to TRBJ2-1; 7 bases are shared with TRBD1. CDR1 is LNHDA and CDR2 is SQIVND in the germline V gene (reference sequence). The J segment lost 2 bases and the V segment lost 5 bases, leaving 6 bases of the junction unmatched. This CDR3 is built from 15 residues. The CDR3 DNA reads TGTGCCAGTAGTTCATGGACAGGACCCTACAATGAGCAGTTCTTC. As protein: CASSSWTGPYNEQFF.

This clone was observed once. Compared with germline, one end of the junction differs, possibly owing to a read error. The chain links TRBV6-1 to TRBJ1-5; perhaps TRBD1 as D (6 bases). Germline V gene sequence: CDR1 MNHNS, CDR2 SASEGT. The CDR3 covers 14 residues. In DNA, the CDR3 is TGTGCCAGCAGGGAAGGGGGGGTGGTTCAGCCCCAGCATTTT. Its translation: CASREGGVVQPQHF.

This clone has just one count. The chain recombines TRBV29-1 with TRBJ1-2; D is undetermined. With 5 bases removed from V and 4 bases from J, the gap between germline ends came to 11 bases. The CDR3 has 12 residues. Per the germline V gene, CDR1 is SQVTM and CDR2 is ANQGSEA. DNA for the CDR3: TGCAGCGTTCTTACAGATCCCTATGGCTACACCTTC. The encoded protein is CSVLTDPYGYTF.

The chain uses TRBV19 and TRBJ1-2, with D maybe TRBD1 (6 bases). Germline V gene sequence: CDR1 LNHDA, CDR2 SQIVND (reference sequence). V was shortened by 3 bases and J by 2 bases, with 13 bases between the two germline ends. This CDR3 comprises 15 residues. The CDR3 nucleotides are TGTGCCAGTAGTATGGTAGGACAGATCAACTATGGCTACACCTTC. Amino acids: CASSMVGQINYGYTF.

This chain joins TRBV5-1 and TRBJ2-3; weak D call: TRBD2 (5 bases). V was shortened by 0 bases and J by 6 bases, with 14 bases between the two germline ends. The germline CDR1 and CDR2 sequences are SGHRS and YFSETQ. The CDR3 is 15 residues long. CDR3 sequence reads: CASSLGGGIYDTQYF. The CDR3 region has the DNA TGCGCCAGCAGCTTGGGCGGAGGAATTTACGATACGCAGTATTTT.

The chain combines TRBV7-2 with TRBJ2-7, with 9 nucleotides matching TRBD1. Germline CDR1 is SGHTA and CDR2 is FQGNSA. The CDR3 runs 14 residues. The V segment lost 3 bases and the J segment 5 bases; nucleotides outside the gene matches: 5. Here the CDR3 reads CASSLTGGDNEQYF. CDR3 bases: TGTGCCAGCAGCTTGACAGGGGGAGACAACGAGCAGTACTTC.

This clone appeared a few times. V and J are TRBV5-6 and TRBJ2-3; possibly TRBD1 for D (6 bases). Germline V gene data show CDR1 as SGHDT and CDR2 as YYEEEE. The CDR3 is 11 amino acids. V shed 4 bases and J shed 11 bases, with 11 bases lying between them. CDR3 sequence: CASSLYREQYF. The CDR3 DNA sequence: TGTGCCAGCAGCCTCTACAGGGAGCAGTATTTT.